What follows are 18 T cell receptor beta chains derived from one specimen sequenced in a study of cytomegalovirus exposure and HLA in healthy donors. The PCR was carried out with 60 Vbeta primers and 13 Jbeta primers. Measured with immunoSEQ multiplex PCR; TCRdb has only the in-frame clones, and not every one. Here the sample spans 74,000 or so clones, around 77% being singletons. The specimen was PBMCs. These receptor sequences come from a woman aged 40 to 50 in good health and CMV-seropositive.

This clone was seen only a few times. The chain carries TRBV12-2 and TRBJ2-1; the table's D call, TRBD1, was not checked against the DNA. TRBV12-2 is given as a pseudogene. The CDR3 sequence is 14 residues long. CDR3 protein: CASRAPTGYNEQFF. CDR3 coding DNA: TGTGCAAGTCGCGCCCCCACAGGCTACAATGAGCAGTTCTTC.

The V and J genes are TRBV6-1 and TRBJ1-2; tentative D call: TRBD1 (5 bases). CDR1 is MNHNS and CDR2 is SASEGT in the germline V gene. CDR3 length: 14 residues. Trimming removed 3 bases from V and 8 bases from J, with 16 bases in between. The CDR3 DNA follows: TGTGCCAGCAGTGAGCAACAGGCGCTGGAAGGCTACACCTTC. It translates to CASSEQQALEGYTF.

V and J are TRBV18 and TRBJ2-7, with TRBD2 matching 7 bases. Germline V CDR1 and CDR2: KGHSH, LQKENI. Trimming cost V 6 bases and J 4 bases; bases outside gene matches: 9. This CDR3 comprises 14 residues. The CDR3 DNA sequence: TGTGCCAGCTCTACCGGGACTATAGGGTACGAGCAGTACTTC. Its protein product is CASSTGTIGYEQYF.

The chain links TRBV18 to TRBJ2-1; 10 nucleotides align to TRBD1. CDR1 is KGHSH and CDR2 is LQKENI in the germline V gene. The CDR3 covers 15 residues. V shed 3 bases and J 6 bases; nucleotides not matched to a gene: 5. In DNA, the CDR3 is TGTGCCAGCTCACCGTACGGGGACAGGGGCAATGAGCAGTTCTTC. Its protein product is CASSPYGDRGNEQFF.

The gene calls are TRBV10-3 and TRBJ2-5, with D possibly being TRBD2 (6 bases). The germline V and J ends were trimmed by 3 bases and 7 bases, with 6 bases remaining between them. The CDR3 has 11 amino acids. Germline lookup yields CDR1 ENHRY and CDR2 SYGVKD. CDR3 region: CAISDGGTQYF. DNA of the CDR3: TGTGCCATCAGTGACGGGGGGACCCAGTACTTC.

The chain has TRBV5-1 and TRBJ1-1; possible D gene TRBD1, 5 bases. V lost 3 bases and J 3 bases, leaving 15 bases between the germline ends. The CDR3 is 15 residues long. Germline CDR1 is SGHRS and CDR2 is YFSETQ. CDR3 in amino acids: CASSSTTGGYTEAFF. The CDR3 nucleotides read TGCGCCAGCAGCTCCACGACGGGGGGTTACACTGAAGCTTTCTTT.

This clone showed up just a few times. The V and J genes are TRBV5-1 and TRBJ2-5; TRBD2 aligns across 9 bases. This CDR3 contains 17 residues. J lost 2 bases, V lost 0 bases, and 8 bases had no gene match. Germline assignment: CDR1 SGHRS and CDR2 YFSETQ. DNA of the CDR3: TGCGCCAGCAGCTTGGGTCGTCTAGCGGGGCCACAAGAGACCCAGTACTTC. It specifies CASSLGRLAGPQETQYF.

This clone occurred once. The chain uses TRBV10-3 and TRBJ2-2; D perhaps matches TRBD1 (6 bases). Trimming removed 8 bases from V and 0 bases from J, with 10 bases in between. The CDR3 is made up of 14 amino acids. The germline V gene has CDR1 ENHRY and CDR2 SYGVKD. CDR3: CAIGGRANTGELFF. CDR3 bases: TGTGCCATCGGGGGCAGGGCGAACACCGGGGAGCTGTTTTTT.

J is TRBJ2-5 and V is TRBV5-4; no reliable D call. The CDR3 consists of 19 residues. Germline CDR1 reads SGHNT; CDR2 reads YYREEE (reference sequence). V was clipped by 1 base and J by 2 bases, with 24 bases between them. The CDR3 is CASSLLSGSLMAEQETQYF. In nucleotides, the CDR3 is TGTGCCAGCAGCTTGCTGTCCGGGTCTCTAATGGCGGAGCAAGAGACCCAGTACTTC.

This clone has more than one count but fewer than ten. This chain uses TRBV30 with TRBJ2-5; weak D call: TRBD2 (6 bases). Per the germline V gene, CDR1 is GTSNPN and CDR2 is SVGIG (reference sequence). V dropped 2 bases and J dropped 6 bases, with 22 bases sitting between them. The CDR3 is 16 residues long. For the CDR3, the DNA is TGTGCCTGGAGTCCCGGGAAACTAGCTGGTACGCAGACCCAGTACTTC. Translating it yields CAWSPGKLAGTQTQYF.

The chain links TRBV5-1 to TRBJ1-3; D call uncertain. Looked up from germline, CDR1 is SGHRS and CDR2 is YFSETQ. V gave up 7 bases and J gave up 4 bases, with 15 bases separating them. This CDR3 region has 14 residues. The CDR3 region is CASSPLGEGNTIYF. The CDR3 nucleotides read TGCGCCAGCTCCCCCCTCGGGGAGGGAAACACCATATATTTT.

The table lists this clone with a count of one. This rearrangement joins TRBV6-5 to TRBJ1-1; D perhaps matches TRBD1 (6 bases). The germline gives CDR1 MNHEY, CDR2 SVGAGI. The V end lost 4 bases, the J end lost 0 bases, and 12 bases lay between the germline ends. The CDR3 length is 15 residues. CDR3 DNA sequence: TGTGCCAGCAGTTCCTCGGGACACCTGAACACTGAAGCTTTCTTT. Encoded protein: CASSSSGHLNTEAFF.

V gene TRBV6-1 combines with J gene TRBJ1-5, with 9 positions matching TRBD1. Germline V gene data show CDR1 as MNHNS and CDR2 as SASEGT. V shed 7 bases, J shed 6 bases, and the junction held 7 bases outside the gene matches. CDR3 length: 14 residues. This chain's CDR3 is CASIETGGGQPQHF. The CDR3 nucleotides read TGTGCCAGCATAGAGACAGGGGGAGGTCAGCCCCAGCATTTT.

The chain joins TRBV6-5 to TRBJ1-1; D unclear. Germline V gene data show CDR1 as MNHEY and CDR2 as SVGAGI. The CDR3 consists of 12 residues. V lost 4 bases and J 0 bases, leaving 3 bases between the germline ends. Here the CDR3 reads CASSSVNTEAFF. DNA of the CDR3: TGTGCCAGCAGTTCAGTGAACACTGAAGCTTTCTTT.

This clone was picked up a small number of times. The chain employs TRBV12-5 and TRBJ1-5; 10 bases fit TRBD1. Germline CDR1 is LGHNT and CDR2 is FRNRAP. The CDR3 contains 15 residues. V was clipped by 7 bases and J by 7 bases; unmatched bases: 10. The CDR3 coding sequence is TGTGCTAGTGCCCCAGGGACAGGGGAACCCCAGCCCCAGCATTTT. This gives the protein CASAPGTGEPQPQHF.

The chain couples TRBV15 to TRBJ2-1, with D uncertain. The germline CDR1 and CDR2 sequences are LNHNV and YYDKDF (reference sequence). This CDR3 has 16 residues. V lost 4 bases and J lost 7, with 20 bases in between. The CDR3 region is CATSTDGPYVGNEQFF. CDR3 in DNA: TGTGCCACCAGCACCGACGGTCCCTACGTCGGGAATGAGCAGTTCTTC.

V is TRBV29-1 and J is TRBJ1-2; the D is unclear. V lost 5 bases and J lost 8, with 9 bases in between. Germline CDR1 SQVTM, CDR2 ANQGSEA. This CDR3 is built from 10 residues. This CDR3 is CSVFGEGYTF. The CDR3 region has the DNA TGCAGCGTTTTTGGGGAGGGCTACACCTTC.

V and J are TRBV7-6 and TRBJ1-1; tentative D call: TRBD1 (5 bases). Trimming left V 5 bases short and J 4 bases short, with 20 bases between. CDR1 and CDR2 (germline): SGHVS, FNYEAQ. The CDR3 is 16 amino acids. CDR3 region: CASSPSSPGPGTEAFF. The CDR3 DNA is TGTGCCAGCAGCCCCTCCTCCCCAGGGCCGGGCACTGAAGCTTTCTTT.